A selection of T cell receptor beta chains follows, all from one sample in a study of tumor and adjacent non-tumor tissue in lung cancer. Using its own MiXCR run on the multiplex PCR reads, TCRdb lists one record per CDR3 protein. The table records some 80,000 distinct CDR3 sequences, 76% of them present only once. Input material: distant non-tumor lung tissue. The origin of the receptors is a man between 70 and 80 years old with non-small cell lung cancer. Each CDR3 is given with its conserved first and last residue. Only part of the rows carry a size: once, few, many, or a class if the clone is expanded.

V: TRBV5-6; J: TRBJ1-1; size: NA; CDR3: CASSSMGRTINTDAFF
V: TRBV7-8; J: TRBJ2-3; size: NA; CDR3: CTSSLLLWGSADTQYF
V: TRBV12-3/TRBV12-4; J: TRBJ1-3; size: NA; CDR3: CARTRAARNTIYF
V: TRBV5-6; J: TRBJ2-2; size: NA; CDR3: CASTIGTGDTGGLFF
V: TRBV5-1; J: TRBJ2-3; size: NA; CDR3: CASHAVGGGTDTQYF
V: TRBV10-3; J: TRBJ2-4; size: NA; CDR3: CAISEGGVTKNIQYF
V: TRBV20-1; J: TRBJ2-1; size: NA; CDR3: CNAHRGRAVPNEQFF
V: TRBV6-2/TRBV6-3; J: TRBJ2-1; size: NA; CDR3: CASSYIKEQFF
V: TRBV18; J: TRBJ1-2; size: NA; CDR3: CASSPSTGPNYGYTF
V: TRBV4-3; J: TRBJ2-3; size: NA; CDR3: CTGSQDGPSGRADTQYF
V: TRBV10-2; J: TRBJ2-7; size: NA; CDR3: CATWTYLSYEQYF
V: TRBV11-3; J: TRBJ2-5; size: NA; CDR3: CASSQAAGMETQYF
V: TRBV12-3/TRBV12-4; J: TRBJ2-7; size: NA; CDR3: CASSFLIQGAAFVYEQYF
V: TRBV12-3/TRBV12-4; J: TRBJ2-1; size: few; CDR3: CASSLTGGQNEQFF
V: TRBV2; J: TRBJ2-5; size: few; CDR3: CASSVGSGGETQYF
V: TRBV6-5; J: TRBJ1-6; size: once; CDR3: CASRTYRDKNSPLYF
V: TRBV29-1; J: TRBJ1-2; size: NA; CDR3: CSVLHMGAYGYTF
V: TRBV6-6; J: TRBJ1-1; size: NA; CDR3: CTSRTGFGRYGTDAFF
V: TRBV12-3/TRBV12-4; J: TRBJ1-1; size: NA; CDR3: CANSIDRDTDAFF
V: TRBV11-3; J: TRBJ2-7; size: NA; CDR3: CASSSDVSHEQYF
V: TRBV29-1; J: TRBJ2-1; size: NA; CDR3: CSVDRPSSYNERFF
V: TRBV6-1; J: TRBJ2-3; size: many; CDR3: CASRLDRGPDTQYF
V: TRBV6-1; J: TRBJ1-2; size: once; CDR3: CASTARDRYGGGYTF
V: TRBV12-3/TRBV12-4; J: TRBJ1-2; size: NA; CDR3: CVSSFPRSYGYTF
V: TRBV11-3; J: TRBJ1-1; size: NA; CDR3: CASSFWNRTLNTESFF
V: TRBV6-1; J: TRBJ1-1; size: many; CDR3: CASSEMIGYTEAFF